Below are 11 T cell receptor beta chains sequenced from a single sample in a study of blood T cell repertoires in COVID-19. Libraries were prepared by immunoSEQ multiplex PCR; TCRdb keeps only in-frame clonotypes and omits some of them. The sample has about 110,000 clones, roughly 81% seen once. The specimen sequenced was peripheral blood. Receptor source: a middle-aged man with acute or convalescent COVID-19.

The gene calls are TRBV5-1 and TRBJ1-4; 7 nucleotides match TRBD1. Germline V lookup: CDR1 SGHRS, CDR2 YFSETQ. The V and J ends lost 4 bases and 4 bases, in that order; junction bases with no gene match: 7. The CDR3 contains 15 residues. Here the CDR3 DNA reads TGCGCCAGCAGCCTACCGGGACAGAATAATGAAAAACTGTTTTTT. It is translated as CASSLPGQNNEKLFF.

The chain employs TRBV7-6 and TRBJ2-6, with 7 bases matching TRBD1. The CDR3 spans 16 residues. The junction had 4 bases not matched to a gene; V was cut back by 3 bases and J by 2 bases. Germline CDR1 and CDR2: SGHVS and FNYEAQ. The CDR3 is CASSLHDRAGANVLTF. CDR3 DNA sequence: TGTGCCAGCAGCTTGCATGACAGGGCTGGGGCCAACGTCCTGACTTTC. The full variable domain, completed using reference TRBV7-6 and TRBJ2-6, is GAGVSQSPRYKVTKRGQDVALRCDPISGHVSLYWYRQALGQGPEFLTYFNYEAQQDKSGLPNDRFSAERPEGSISTLTIQRTEQRDSAMYRCASSLHDRAGANVLTFGAGSRLTVL.

This sequence joins TRBV3-1 (or the pseudogene TRBV3-2) and TRBJ1-2, with D possibly TRBD1 on 6 matching bases. Between the trimmed V and J ends, which lost 2 bases and 4 bases, there was a span of 8 bases. The CDR3 totals 13 residues. Germline V gene lookup returns CDR1 LGHDT and CDR2 YNNKEL (reference sequence). In DNA, the CDR3 is TGTGCCAGCAGCCAACCAGGGGTCTATGGCTACACCTTC. Translated: CASSQPGVYGYTF.

This chain connects TRBV28 to TRBJ1-4; 10 nucleotides agree with TRBD1. In germline, CDR1 is MDHEN, CDR2 SYDVKM. This CDR3 has 15 amino acids. After removal of 5 bases from V and 8 bases from J, the junction contained 8 bases not matched to a gene. Written as DNA, the CDR3 is TGTGCCAGCAGTACCGCCGGGACAGGGGAGGAAAAACTGTTTTTT. Translated, it gives CASSTAGTGEEKLFF.

The V call is TRBV28, the J call TRBJ1-2, with no clear D. The CDR3 runs 14 residues. Germline V gene lookup returns CDR1 MDHEN and CDR2 SYDVKM. V dropped 8 bases and J dropped 8 bases, with 21 bases sitting between them. The DNA for the CDR3 is TGTGCCAGCTCCGTAAGTTCGGGGATTGGCGGCTACACCTTC. Its protein is CASSVSSGIGGYTF.

The CDR3 nucleotides read TGTGCCAGCTCACCACGCGGCCTAAACACTGAAGCTTTCTTT. Amino acid sequence: CASSPRGLNTEAFF. The V gene is TRBV18, the J gene TRBJ1-1; D is unclear. Deletions cut 1 base from V and 2 bases from J, with 8 bases between. This CDR3 region has 14 residues. Germline V gives CDR1 KGHSH, CDR2 LQKENI.

The chain employs TRBV3-1 (or the pseudogene TRBV3-2) and TRBJ1-1; weak D call: TRBD1 (6 bases). V lost 5 bases, J lost 7 bases, and 17 bases lay in between. In germline, CDR1 is LGHDT, CDR2 YNNKEL (reference sequence). The CDR3 runs to 14 residues. In DNA, the CDR3 is TGTGCCAGCAGCTTAGGGAGGGGGAGGATTGAAGCTTTCTTT. The encoded protein is CASSLGRGRIEAFF.

The V call is TRBV7-9, the J call TRBJ2-1; TRBD1 matches at 8 bases. This CDR3 spans 17 amino acids. J lost 3 bases, V lost 5 bases, and 12 bases had no gene match. CDR1 and CDR2 from the germline V gene are SEHNR and FQNEAQ (reference sequence). The chain's CDR3 is CASSPTGDPEFYNEQFF. CDR3 nucleotides: TGTGCCAGCAGCCCGACAGGGGACCCCGAATTCTACAATGAGCAGTTCTTC. Variable domain in full (rest from reference TRBV7-9 and TRBJ2-1): DTGVSQNPRHKITKRGQNVTFRCDPISEHNRLYWYRQTLGQGPEFLTYFQNEAQLEKSRLLSDRFSAERPKGSFSTLEIQRTEQGDSAMYLCASSPTGDPEFYNEQFFGPGTRLTVL.

The gene calls are TRBV5-4 and TRBJ1-6; tentative D call: TRBD1 (6 bases). CDR1 SGHNT and CDR2 YYREEE come from the germline V gene (reference sequence). The CDR3 has 17 amino acids. Trimming pared 1 base from V and 2 bases from J, leaving 13 bases between. The CDR3 DNA follows: TGTGCCAGCAGCTTGTACGCAGGGGACCCCTATAATTCACCCCTCCACTTT. This translates into CASSLYAGDPYNSPLHF.

This clone appeared once. The gene calls are TRBV4-2 and TRBJ2-2, with 7 bases identical to TRBD2. The CDR3 has 18 residues. CDR1 is LGHNA and CDR2 is YNFKEQ in the germline V gene. V lost 0 bases to trimming and J lost 0 bases; unmatched junction nucleotides: 7. The CDR3 DNA reads as TGTGCCAGCAGCCAAGATAGGAGGGCGGGGGCGAACACCGGGGAGCTGTTTTTT. Amino acid sequence: CASSQDRRAGANTGELFF.

The V call is TRBV13, the J call TRBJ2-2, with 7 bases aligning to TRBD2. The CDR3 totals 17 residues. Germline V gene sequence: CDR1 PRHDT, CDR2 FYEKMQ (reference sequence). V was pared by 4 bases and J by 7 bases, with 15 bases of the junction left unmatched. The CDR3: CASSSFPLAEGNGELFF. The CDR3 nucleotides are TGTGCCAGCAGCTCCTTCCCCCTAGCGGAGGGGAACGGGGAGCTGTTTTTT. Full variable domain (rest looked up from reference TRBV13 and TRBJ2-2): AAGVIQSPRHLIKEKRETATLKCYPIPRHDTVYWYQQGPGQDPQFLISFYEKMQSDKGSIPDRFSAQQFSDYHSELNMSSLELGDSALYFCASSSFPLAEGNGELFFGEGSRLTVL.